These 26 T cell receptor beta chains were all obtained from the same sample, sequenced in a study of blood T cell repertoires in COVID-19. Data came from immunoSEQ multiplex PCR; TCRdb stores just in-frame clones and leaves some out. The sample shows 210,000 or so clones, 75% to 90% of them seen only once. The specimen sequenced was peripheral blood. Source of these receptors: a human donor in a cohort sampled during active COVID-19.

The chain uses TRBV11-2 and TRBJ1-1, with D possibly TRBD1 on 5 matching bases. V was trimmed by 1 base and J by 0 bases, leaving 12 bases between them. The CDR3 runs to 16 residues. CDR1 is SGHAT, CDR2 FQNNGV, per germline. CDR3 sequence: CASSLVRGLMNTEAFF. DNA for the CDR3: TGTGCCAGCAGCTTAGTCCGGGGACTAATGAACACTGAAGCTTTCTTT.

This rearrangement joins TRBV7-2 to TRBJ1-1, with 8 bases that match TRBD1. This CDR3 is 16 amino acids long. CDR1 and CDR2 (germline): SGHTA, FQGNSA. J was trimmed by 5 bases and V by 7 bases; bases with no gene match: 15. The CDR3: CASITRGYRGRTEAFF. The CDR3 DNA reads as TGTGCCAGCATCACTAGAGGGTACAGGGGGAGGACTGAAGCTTTCTTT.

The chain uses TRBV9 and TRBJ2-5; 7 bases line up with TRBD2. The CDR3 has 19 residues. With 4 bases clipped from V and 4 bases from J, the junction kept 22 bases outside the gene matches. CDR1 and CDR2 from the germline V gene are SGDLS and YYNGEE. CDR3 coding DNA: TGTGCCAGCAGCCCCGGTCGGACTAGGGCTGTTTGGGTTGGAGAGACCCAGTACTTC. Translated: CASSPGRTRAVWVGETQYF.

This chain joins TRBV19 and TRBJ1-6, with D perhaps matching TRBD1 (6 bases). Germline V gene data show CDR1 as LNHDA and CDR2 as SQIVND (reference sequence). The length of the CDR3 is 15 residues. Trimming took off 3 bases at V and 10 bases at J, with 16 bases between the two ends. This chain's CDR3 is CASSMVRGLRSPLHF. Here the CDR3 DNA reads TGTGCCAGTAGTATGGTCAGGGGCCTAAGATCACCCCTCCACTTT.

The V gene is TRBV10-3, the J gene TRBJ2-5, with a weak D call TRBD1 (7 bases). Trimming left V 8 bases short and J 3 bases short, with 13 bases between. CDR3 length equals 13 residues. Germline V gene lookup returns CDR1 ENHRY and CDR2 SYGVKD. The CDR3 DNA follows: TGTGCCATCGGCGACAGGGAGGAAGAGACCCAGTACTTC. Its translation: CAIGDREEETQYF.

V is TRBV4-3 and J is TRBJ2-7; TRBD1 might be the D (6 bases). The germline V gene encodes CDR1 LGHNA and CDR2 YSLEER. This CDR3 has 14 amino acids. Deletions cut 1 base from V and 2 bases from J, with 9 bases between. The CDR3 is CASSQVQGAYEQYF. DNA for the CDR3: TGCGCCAGCAGCCAAGTACAGGGAGCCTACGAGCAGTACTTC.

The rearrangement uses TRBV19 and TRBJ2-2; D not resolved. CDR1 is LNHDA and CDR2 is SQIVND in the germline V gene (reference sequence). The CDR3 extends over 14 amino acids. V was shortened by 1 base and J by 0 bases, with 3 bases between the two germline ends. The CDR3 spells CASSIVANTGELFF. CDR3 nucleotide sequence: TGTGCCAGTAGTATAGTAGCGAACACCGGGGAGCTGTTTTTT.

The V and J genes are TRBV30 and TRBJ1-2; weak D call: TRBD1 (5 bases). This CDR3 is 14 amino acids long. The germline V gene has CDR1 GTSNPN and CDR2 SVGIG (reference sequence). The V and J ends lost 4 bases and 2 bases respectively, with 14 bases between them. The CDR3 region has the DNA TGTGCCTGGAACCAGGGCTATCCAAACTATGGCTACACCTTC. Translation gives CAWNQGYPNYGYTF.

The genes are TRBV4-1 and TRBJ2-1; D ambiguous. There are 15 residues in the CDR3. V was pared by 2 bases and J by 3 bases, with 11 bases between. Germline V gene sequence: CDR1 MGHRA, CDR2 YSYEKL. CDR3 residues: CASSQRLGGYNEQFF. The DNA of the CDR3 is TGCGCCAGCAGCCAAAGGCTAGGTGGCTACAATGAGCAGTTCTTC.

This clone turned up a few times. The CDR3 DNA reads as TGCAGCGTGACTAGCGGGAGCACAGATACGCAGTATTTT. Translating it yields CSVTSGSTDTQYF. V usage is TRBV29-1 and J usage is TRBJ2-3; TRBD2 agrees at 10 bases. Germline V CDR1 and CDR2: SQVTM, ANQGSEA. The CDR3 extends over 13 amino acids. V lost 6 bases and J lost 0; bases outside the gene matches: 0.

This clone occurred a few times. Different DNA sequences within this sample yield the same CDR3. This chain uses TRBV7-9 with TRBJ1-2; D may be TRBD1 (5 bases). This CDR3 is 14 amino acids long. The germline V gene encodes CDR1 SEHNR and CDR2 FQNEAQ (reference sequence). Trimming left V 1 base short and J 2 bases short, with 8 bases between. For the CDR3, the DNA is TGTGCCAGCAGCTTAGTTGCAGGGAACTATGGCTACACCTTC. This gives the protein CASSLVAGNYGYTF.

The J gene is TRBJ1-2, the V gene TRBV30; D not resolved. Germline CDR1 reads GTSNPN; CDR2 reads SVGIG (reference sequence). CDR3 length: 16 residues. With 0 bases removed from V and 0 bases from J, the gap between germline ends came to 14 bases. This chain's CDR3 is CAWSVLGFRANYGYTF. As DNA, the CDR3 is TGTGCCTGGAGTGTACTGGGCTTTCGCGCTAACTATGGCTACACCTTC.

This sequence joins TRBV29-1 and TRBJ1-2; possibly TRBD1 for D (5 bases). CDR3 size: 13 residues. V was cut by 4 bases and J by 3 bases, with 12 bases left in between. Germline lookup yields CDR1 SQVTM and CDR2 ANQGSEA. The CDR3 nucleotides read TGCAGCGTTGGAAGACCGGGGGACTATGGCTACACCTTC. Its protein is CSVGRPGDYGYTF.

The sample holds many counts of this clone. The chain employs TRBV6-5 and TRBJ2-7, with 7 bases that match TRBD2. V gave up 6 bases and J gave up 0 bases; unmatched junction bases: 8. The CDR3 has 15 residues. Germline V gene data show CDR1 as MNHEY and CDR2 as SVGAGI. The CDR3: CASSSGLGDSYEQYF. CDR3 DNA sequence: TGTGCCAGCAGCTCCGGACTAGGGGACTCCTACGAGCAGTACTTC.

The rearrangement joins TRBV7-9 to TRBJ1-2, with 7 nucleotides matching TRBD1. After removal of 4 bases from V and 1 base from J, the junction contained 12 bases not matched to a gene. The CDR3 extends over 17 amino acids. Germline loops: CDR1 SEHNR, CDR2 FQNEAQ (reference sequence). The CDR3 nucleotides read TGTGCCAGCAGCTACGACAGGGCTATGGCCTTTAACTATGGCTACACCTTC. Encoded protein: CASSYDRAMAFNYGYTF.

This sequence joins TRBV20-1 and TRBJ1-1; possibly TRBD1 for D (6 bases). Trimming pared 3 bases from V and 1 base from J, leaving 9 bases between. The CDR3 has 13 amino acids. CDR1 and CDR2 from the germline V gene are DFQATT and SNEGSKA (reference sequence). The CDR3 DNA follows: TGCAGTGCTAGTTCACAGGGGAACACTGAAGCTTTCTTT. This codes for CSASSQGNTEAFF.

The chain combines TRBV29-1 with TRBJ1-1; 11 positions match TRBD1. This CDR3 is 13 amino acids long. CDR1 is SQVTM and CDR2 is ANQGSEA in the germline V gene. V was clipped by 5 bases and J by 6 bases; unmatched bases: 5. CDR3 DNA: TGCAGCGTTAAGGACAGGGGGCTCCCTGAAGCTTTCTTT. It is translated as CSVKDRGLPEAFF. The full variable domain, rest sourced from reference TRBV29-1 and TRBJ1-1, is SAVISQKPSRDICQRGTSLTIQCQVDSQVTMMFWYRQQPGQSLTLIATANQGSEATYESGFVIDKFPISRPNLTFSTLTVSNMSPEDSSIYLCSVKDRGLPEAFFGQGTRLTVV.

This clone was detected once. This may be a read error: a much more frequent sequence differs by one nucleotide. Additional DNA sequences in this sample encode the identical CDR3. The chain's CDR3 is CASSPQGYEQYF. The CDR3 nucleotides read TGTGCCAGCAGTCCCCAGGGCTACGAGCAGTACTTC. This sequence joins TRBV27 and TRBJ2-7; TRBD1 might be the D (5 bases). The CDR3 sequence is 12 residues long. Trimming cost V 5 bases and J 3 bases, with 8 bases left between them. CDR1 and CDR2 from the germline V gene are MNHEY and SMNVEV (reference sequence).

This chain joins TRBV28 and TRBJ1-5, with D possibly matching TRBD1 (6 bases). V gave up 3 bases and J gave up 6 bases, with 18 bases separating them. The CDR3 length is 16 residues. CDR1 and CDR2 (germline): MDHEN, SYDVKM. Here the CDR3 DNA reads TGTGCCAGCAGTTTCAGCCTTACAGGGACCGGTCAGCCCCAGCATTTT. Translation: CASSFSLTGTGQPQHF.

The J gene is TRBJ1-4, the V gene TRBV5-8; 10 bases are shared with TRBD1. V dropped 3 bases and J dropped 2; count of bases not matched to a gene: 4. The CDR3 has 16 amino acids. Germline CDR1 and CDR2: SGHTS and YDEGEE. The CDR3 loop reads CASSWGQGITNEKLFF. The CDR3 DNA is TGTGCCAGCAGCTGGGGACAGGGGATCACTAATGAAAAACTGTTTTTT.

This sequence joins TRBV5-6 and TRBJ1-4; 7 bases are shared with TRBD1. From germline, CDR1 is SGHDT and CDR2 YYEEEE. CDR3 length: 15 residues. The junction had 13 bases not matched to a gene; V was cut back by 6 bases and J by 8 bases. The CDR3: CASNRQGGAIEKLFF. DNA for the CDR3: TGTGCCAGCAACAGACAGGGTGGAGCCATCGAAAAACTGTTTTTT.

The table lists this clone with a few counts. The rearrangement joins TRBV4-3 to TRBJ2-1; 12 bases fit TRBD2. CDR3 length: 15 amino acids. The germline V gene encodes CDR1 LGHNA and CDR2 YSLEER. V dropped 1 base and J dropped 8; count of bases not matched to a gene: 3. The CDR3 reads CASSQATSGSDEQFF. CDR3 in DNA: TGCGCCAGCAGCCAAGCGACTAGCGGGAGTGATGAGCAGTTCTTC.

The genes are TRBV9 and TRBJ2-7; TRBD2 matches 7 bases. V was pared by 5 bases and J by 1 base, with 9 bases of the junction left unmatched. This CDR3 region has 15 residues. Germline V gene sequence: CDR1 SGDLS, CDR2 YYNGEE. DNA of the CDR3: TGTGCCAGCAGGAAACTAGCGCCCATATCCTACGAGCAGTACTTC. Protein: CASRKLAPISYEQYF.

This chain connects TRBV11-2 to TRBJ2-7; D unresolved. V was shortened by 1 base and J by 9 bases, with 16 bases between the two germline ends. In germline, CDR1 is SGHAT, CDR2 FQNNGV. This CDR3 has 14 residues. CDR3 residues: CASSLGSPTAGQYF. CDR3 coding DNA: TGTGCCAGCAGCTTAGGAAGTCCTACCGCCGGGCAGTACTTC.

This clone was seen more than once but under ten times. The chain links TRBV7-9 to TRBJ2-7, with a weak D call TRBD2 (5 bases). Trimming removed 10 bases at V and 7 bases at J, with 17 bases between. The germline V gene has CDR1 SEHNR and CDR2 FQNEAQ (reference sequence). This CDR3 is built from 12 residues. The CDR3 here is CATWWSPGEQYF. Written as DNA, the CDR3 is TGTGCCACCTGGTGGAGCCCGGGGGAGCAGTACTTC.

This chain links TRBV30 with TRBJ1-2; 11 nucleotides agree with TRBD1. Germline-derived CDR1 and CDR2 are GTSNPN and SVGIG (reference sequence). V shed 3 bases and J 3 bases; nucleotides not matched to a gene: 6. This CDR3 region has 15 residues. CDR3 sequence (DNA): TGTGCCTGGAGCTCCCGGGACAGGGGGTACTATGGCTACACCTTC. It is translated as CAWSSRDRGYYGYTF. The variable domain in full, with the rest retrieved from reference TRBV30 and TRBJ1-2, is SQTIHQWPATLVQPVGSPLSLECTVEGTSNPNLYWYRQAAGRGLQLLFYSVGIGQISSEVPQNLSASRPQDRQFILSSKKLLLSDSGFYLCAWSSRDRGYYGYTFGSGTRLTVV.